The 25 T cell receptor beta chains reported below all come from one sample, sequenced in a study of OX40 agonist ivuxolimab in advanced cancers. Only in-frame clones appear in the TCRdb table, and some are missing; sequencing was by immunoSEQ multiplex PCR. The sample lists about 68,000 clones; around 90% were seen once. The input for sequencing was CD4+ or CD8+ T cells sorted from blood, taken in a trial of the OX40 agonist ivuxolimab. The receptor set was obtained from an adult with an advanced solid tumor such as melanoma, head and neck, liver or kidney cancer.

The rearrangement links TRBV29-1 to TRBJ2-2; D is unresolved. CDR3 length equals 12 residues. Germline V gene data show CDR1 as SQVTM and CDR2 as ANQGSEA. V was shortened by 6 bases and J by 1 base, with 6 bases between the two germline ends. The CDR3: CSVLRNTGELFF. CDR3 nucleotide sequence: TGCAGCGTCCTCAGGAACACCGGGGAGCTGTTTTTT.

The rearrangement uses TRBV19 and TRBJ1-2, with a tentative D call TRBD1 (6 bases). V was trimmed by 5 bases and J by 6 bases, leaving 13 bases between them. Germline V gene data show CDR1 as LNHDA and CDR2 as SQIVND (reference sequence). The CDR3 extends over 13 amino acids. Here the CDR3 DNA reads TGTGCCAGTAGTGCACAGGGCCGGGATGGCTACACCTTC. Protein sequence: CASSAQGRDGYTF.

The CDR3 bases are TGTGCCAGCAAATTGGGGGGGAATTCCCATGAGCAGTTCTTC. This gives the protein CASKLGGNSHEQFF. The gene calls are TRBV2 and TRBJ2-1, with TRBD2 matching 7 bases. This CDR3 contains 14 residues. V shed 7 bases and J 8 bases; nucleotides not matched to a gene: 11. In germline, CDR1 is SNHLY, CDR2 FYNNEI.

The count of this clone is one. The V and J genes are TRBV5-1 and TRBJ2-2; TRBD2 matches 13 bases. After removal of 3 bases from V and 7 bases from J, the junction contained 6 bases not matched to a gene. The CDR3 is made up of 16 amino acids. The V gene's germline CDR1 is SGHRS and CDR2 YFSETQ. The CDR3 DNA reads as TGCGCCAGCAGCTCGGAGGGACTAGCGGGGATCGGGGAGCTGTTTTTT. This encodes CASSSEGLAGIGELFF.

This clone was observed a few times. V and J are TRBV20-1 and TRBJ1-1; no clear D gene. Germline V CDR1 and CDR2: DFQATT, SNEGSKA (reference sequence). The CDR3 length is 11 residues. Trimming cost V 6 bases and J 4 bases, with 9 bases left between them. The CDR3 coding sequence is TGCAGTGCCTTACCGGGCACTGAAGCTTTCTTT. Its protein is CSALPGTEAFF.

V gene TRBV7-8 combines with J gene TRBJ2-7; D is unresolved. V lost 0 bases and J lost 3, with 9 bases in between. The germline V gene encodes CDR1 SGHVS and CDR2 FQNEAQ. CDR3 length: 14 residues. The CDR3 coding sequence is TGTGCCAGCAGCTTAGCGGCAGTGAACTACGAGCAGTACTTC. Translation gives CASSLAAVNYEQYF.

V gene TRBV19 combines with J gene TRBJ2-7; possibly TRBD1 or TRBD2 for D (5 bases each). Germline CDR1 reads LNHDA; CDR2 reads SQIVND (reference sequence). Trimming took off 8 bases at V and 0 bases at J, with 11 bases between the two ends. The CDR3 consists of 13 residues. Here the CDR3 reads CASRDGSSYEQYF. The CDR3, as DNA: TGTGCCAGTCGGGACGGTAGCTCCTACGAGCAGTACTTC.

The rearrangement links TRBV18 to TRBJ2-7; D gene uncertain. The V end lost 10 bases, the J end lost 3 bases, and 16 bases lay between the germline ends. From germline, CDR1 is KGHSH and CDR2 LQKENI. The CDR3 contains 13 residues. The CDR3 loop reads CATSVTEGYEQYF. CDR3 bases: TGTGCCACCTCGGTCACGGAAGGCTACGAGCAGTACTTC.

The chain uses TRBV5-6 and TRBJ2-7; D is uncertain. The length of the CDR3 is 13 residues. Germline V gene sequence: CDR1 SGHDT, CDR2 YYEEEE. V dropped 2 bases and J dropped 1 base, with 7 bases sitting between them. CDR3 sequence: CASSLLQSYEQYF. In DNA form, the CDR3 reads TGTGCCAGCAGCTTACTACAGTCCTACGAGCAGTACTTC. Supplemented by reference TRBV5-6 and TRBJ2-7, the full variable domain reads DAGVTQSPTHLIKTRGQQVTLRCSPKSGHDTVSWYQQALGQGPQFIFQYYEEEERQRGNFPDRFSGHQFPNYSSELNVNALLLGDSALYLCASSLLQSYEQYFGPGTRLTVT.

The chain joins TRBV7-2 to TRBJ2-3; TRBD2 matches at 10 bases. This CDR3 comprises 15 residues. V lost 4 bases and J lost 1; bases outside the gene matches: 2. Germline assignment: CDR1 SGHTA and CDR2 FQGNSA. In nucleotides, the CDR3 is TGTGCCAGCAGCTCTAGCGGGAGTGGCACAGATACGCAGTATTTT. Translated: CASSSSGSGTDTQYF.

The chain links TRBV7-8 to TRBJ2-6; no clear D gene. V was shortened by 3 bases and J by 2 bases, with 8 bases between the two germline ends. The CDR3 runs 15 residues. Germline V gene lookup returns CDR1 SGHVS and CDR2 FQNEAQ. The CDR3 protein is CASSLIETGANVLTF. CDR3 nucleotides: TGTGCCAGCAGCTTGATCGAAACTGGGGCCAACGTCCTGACTTTC.

The chain uses TRBV5-1 and TRBJ2-5; tentative D call: TRBD1 (5 bases). From germline, CDR1 is SGHRS and CDR2 YFSETQ. Trimming shortened V by 4 bases and J by 1 base, and 11 bases separated the two germline ends. The CDR3 extends over 14 amino acids. CDR3 residues: CASSDQGFQETQYF. The CDR3 DNA sequence: TGCGCCAGCAGCGATCAGGGTTTCCAAGAGACCCAGTACTTC.

The CDR3 protein is CSVKLNGANVLTF. The CDR3 DNA is TGCAGCGTTAAGCTAAACGGGGCCAACGTCCTGACTTTC. The V call is TRBV29-1, the J call TRBJ2-6; no clear D. There are 13 residues in the CDR3. V lost 5 bases to trimming and J lost 4 bases, with 9 bases between them. The germline V gene encodes CDR1 SQVTM and CDR2 ANQGSEA.

The chain combines TRBV27 with TRBJ2-7, with 12 bases lining up with TRBD1. Germline CDR1 MNHEY, CDR2 SMNVEV (reference sequence). CDR3 length: 17 residues. J gave up 9 bases and V 1 base, and 13 bases lay outside the gene matches. The chain's CDR3 is CASSLWGDRGRTSPQYF. CDR3 sequence (DNA): TGTGCCAGCAGTTTATGGGGGGACAGGGGGCGGACTTCCCCGCAGTACTTC.

This sequence joins TRBV27 and TRBJ2-1; TRBD2 agrees at 8 bases. Germline V CDR1 and CDR2: MNHEY, SMNVEV (reference sequence). The CDR3 loop spans 14 amino acids. J was trimmed by 4 bases and V by 7 bases; bases with no gene match: 6. In nucleotides, the CDR3 is TGTGCCAGCAACCAGCGGGGGAGGTACAATGAGCAGTTCTTC. Its protein is CASNQRGRYNEQFF.

The chain uses TRBV19 and TRBJ1-3; D is possibly TRBD1 (6 bases). CDR1 is LNHDA and CDR2 is SQIVND in the germline V gene (reference sequence). This CDR3 spans 14 amino acids. V was shortened by 8 bases and J by 0 bases, with 11 bases between the two germline ends. Here the CDR3 DNA reads TGTGCCAGTGGGGGCGGCTACTCTGGAAACACCATATATTTT. This sequence encodes CASGGGYSGNTIYF. Based on the CDR3 plus reference TRBV19 and TRBJ1-3, the full variable domain is DGGITQSPKYLFRKEGQNVTLSCEQNLNHDAMYWYRQDPGQGLRLIYYSQIVNDFQKGDIAEGYSVSREKKESFPLTVTSAQKNPTAFYLCASGGGYSGNTIYFGEGSWLTVV.

The chain couples TRBV6-5 to TRBJ2-1, with D possibly being TRBD1 (5 bases). The V end lost 6 bases, the J end lost 8 bases, and 8 bases lay between the germline ends. CDR1 and CDR2 from the germline V gene are MNHEY and SVGAGI. This CDR3 has 11 residues. CDR3 nucleotides: TGTGCCAGCAGCTGGGGCGATGAGCAGTTCTTC. Translating it yields CASSWGDEQFF.

This clone has a single count. The V call is TRBV18, the J call TRBJ2-1, with D maybe TRBD1 (5 bases). Germline V gene lookup returns CDR1 KGHSH and CDR2 LQKENI. Deletions cut 0 bases from V and 8 bases from J, with 14 bases between. The CDR3 sequence is 15 residues long. Here the CDR3 reads CASSPPTREVHEQFF. Here the CDR3 DNA reads TGTGCCAGCTCACCACCAACCAGGGAAGTCCATGAGCAGTTCTTC.

This clone showed up just once. This chain links TRBV30 with TRBJ2-3, with TRBD2 matching 12 bases. CDR1 and CDR2 from the germline V gene are GTSNPN and SVGIG (reference sequence). The ends lost 8 bases at V and 4 bases at J; junction bases unmatched: 7. The CDR3 is 14 amino acids. The CDR3 protein is CAARLAGEADTQYF. Written as DNA, the CDR3 is TGTGCCGCGCGACTAGCGGGGGAGGCAGATACGCAGTATTTT.

The chain recombines TRBV20-1 with TRBJ1-2, with D uncertain. The CDR3 length is 10 residues. Germline assignment: CDR1 DFQATT and CDR2 SNEGSKA (reference sequence). V was shortened by 3 bases and J by 6 bases, with 5 bases between the two germline ends. The CDR3 bases are TGCAGTGCTAGCAGCGATGGCTACACCTTC. This codes for CSASSDGYTF.

This chain uses TRBV6-5 with TRBJ1-1, with D possibly being TRBD1 (6 bases). This CDR3 spans 15 amino acids. Per the germline V gene, CDR1 is MNHEY and CDR2 is SVGAGI. Trimming removed 5 bases from V and 3 bases from J, with 16 bases in between. For the CDR3, the DNA is TGTGCCAGCAGTCGGACAGACCCCGGGGACACTGAAGCTTTCTTT. This codes for CASSRTDPGDTEAFF.

This rearrangement joins TRBV19 to TRBJ1-3; no definite D call. V lost 5 bases and J lost 0, with 5 bases in between. CDR1 and CDR2 (germline): LNHDA, SQIVND (reference sequence). The length of the CDR3 is 13 residues. CDR3 nucleotides: TGTGCCAGTAGTGGATACTCTGGAAACACCATATATTTT. Translation: CASSGYSGNTIYF. Together with reference TRBV19 and TRBJ1-3, the CDR3 gives the full variable domain: DGGITQSPKYLFRKEGQNVTLSCEQNLNHDAMYWYRQDPGQGLRLIYYSQIVNDFQKGDIAEGYSVSREKKESFPLTVTSAQKNPTAFYLCASSGYSGNTIYFGEGSWLTVV.

The genes are TRBV15 and TRBJ1-1, with D unclear. Trimming stripped 5 bases from V and 6 bases from J, with 13 bases between. Looked up from germline, CDR1 is LNHNV and CDR2 is YYDKDF (reference sequence). The CDR3 has 13 amino acids. CDR3 residues: CATSGQMSAEAFF. The DNA of the CDR3 is TGTGCCACCAGCGGCCAAATGAGCGCTGAAGCTTTCTTT.

J is TRBJ1-4 and V is TRBV10-3; D may be TRBD1 (6 bases). V lost 0 bases, J lost 8 bases, and 10 bases lay in between. The length of the CDR3 is 14 residues. Germline CDR1 and CDR2: ENHRY and SYGVKD. The CDR3, as DNA: TGTGCCATCAGTGAGTCAGGGGGAGGCGAAAAACTGTTTTTT. It specifies CAISESGGGEKLFF.

This clone was seen a single time. V usage is TRBV5-1 and J usage is TRBJ2-5, with 9 bases lining up with TRBD2. The CDR3 has 15 amino acids. V gave up 4 bases and J gave up 1 base; unmatched junction bases: 5. CDR1 and CDR2 from the germline V gene are SGHRS and YFSETQ. The CDR3 reads CASSTGLATQETQYF. The CDR3 nucleotides are TGCGCCAGCAGCACCGGACTAGCGACCCAAGAGACCCAGTACTTC. Drawing the rest from reference TRBV5-1 and TRBJ2-5, the complete variable domain is KAGVTQTPRYLIKTRGQQVTLSCSPISGHRSVSWYQQTPGQGLQFLFEYFSETQRNKGNFPGRFSGRQFSNSRSEMNVSTLELGDSALYLCASSTGLATQETQYFGPGTRLLVL.